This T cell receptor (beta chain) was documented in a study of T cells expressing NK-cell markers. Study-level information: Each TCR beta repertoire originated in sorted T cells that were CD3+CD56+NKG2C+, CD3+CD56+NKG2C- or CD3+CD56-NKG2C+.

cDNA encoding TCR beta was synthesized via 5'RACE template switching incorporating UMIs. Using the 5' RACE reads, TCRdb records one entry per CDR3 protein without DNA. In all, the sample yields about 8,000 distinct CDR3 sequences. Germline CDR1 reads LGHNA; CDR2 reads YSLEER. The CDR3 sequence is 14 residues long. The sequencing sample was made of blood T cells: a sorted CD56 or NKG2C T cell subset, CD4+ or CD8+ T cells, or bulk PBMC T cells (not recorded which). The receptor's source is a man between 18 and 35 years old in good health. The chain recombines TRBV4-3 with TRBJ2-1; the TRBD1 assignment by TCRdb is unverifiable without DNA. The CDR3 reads CASSQGTGHNEQFF.